This T cell receptor beta chain was sequenced in a study of cytomegalovirus exposure and HLA in healthy donors. Study overall: An earlier analysis identified approximately 110 million unique TCR beta sequences in about 190 million T cells. Study findings and constraints: Later examination showed HLA-associated TCR beta chains had greater clonal expansion than equally common others.

For this clone: Its specificity is unknown.

The length of the CDR3 is 14 residues. The V gene lost 4 bases and the J gene lost 7 bases, with 16 bases spanning the gap. The PCR used 60 Vbeta and 13 Jbeta primers. Data came from immunoSEQ multiplex PCR; TCRdb stores just in-frame clones and leaves some out. This table holds under 150,000 clones, around 83% found once. The V call is TRBV23-1, the J call TRBJ1-2, with a weak D call TRBD1 (5 bases). TRBV23-1 is given ORF status, its function remaining uncertain. The TCR sequence derives from a man aged 50-59 years in good health and CMV-seronegative. The material sequenced was PBMCs. CDR3 sequence (DNA): TGCGCCAGCAGTCCTTTTGGGGGACTTGTTGGCTACACCTTC. It translates to CASSPFGGLVGYTF.